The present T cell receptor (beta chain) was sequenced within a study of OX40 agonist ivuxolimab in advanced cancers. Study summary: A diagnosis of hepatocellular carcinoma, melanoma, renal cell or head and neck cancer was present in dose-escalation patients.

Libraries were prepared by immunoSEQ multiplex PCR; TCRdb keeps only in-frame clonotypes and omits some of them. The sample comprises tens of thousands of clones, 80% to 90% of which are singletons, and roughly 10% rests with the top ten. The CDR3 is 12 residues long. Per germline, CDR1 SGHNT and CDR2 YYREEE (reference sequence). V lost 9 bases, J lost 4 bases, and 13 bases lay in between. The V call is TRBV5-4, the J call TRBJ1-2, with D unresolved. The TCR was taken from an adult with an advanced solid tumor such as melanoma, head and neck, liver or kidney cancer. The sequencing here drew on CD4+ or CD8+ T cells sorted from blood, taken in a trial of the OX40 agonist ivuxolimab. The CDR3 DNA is TGTGCCACCGGACTAGCCCGCTATGGCTACACCTTC. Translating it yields CATGLARYGYTF.